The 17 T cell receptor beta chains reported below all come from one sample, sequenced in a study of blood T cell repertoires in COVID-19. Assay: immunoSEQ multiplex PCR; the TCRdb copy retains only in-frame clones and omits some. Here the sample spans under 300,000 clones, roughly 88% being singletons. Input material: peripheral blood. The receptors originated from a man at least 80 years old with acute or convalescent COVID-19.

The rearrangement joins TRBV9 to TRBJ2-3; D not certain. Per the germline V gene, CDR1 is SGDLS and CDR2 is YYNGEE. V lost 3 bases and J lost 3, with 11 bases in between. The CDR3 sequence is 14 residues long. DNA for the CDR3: TGTGCCAGCAGCGCCAGCTGGGCAACAGATACGCAGTATTTT. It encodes CASSASWATDTQYF.

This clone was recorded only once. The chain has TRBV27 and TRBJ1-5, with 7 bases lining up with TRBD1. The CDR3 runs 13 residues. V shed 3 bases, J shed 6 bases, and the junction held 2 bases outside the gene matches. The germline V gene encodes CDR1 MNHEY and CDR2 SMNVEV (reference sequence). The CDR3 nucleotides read TGTGCCAGCAGTTTTAGGGGGCCTCAGCCCCAGCATTTT. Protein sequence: CASSFRGPQPQHF.

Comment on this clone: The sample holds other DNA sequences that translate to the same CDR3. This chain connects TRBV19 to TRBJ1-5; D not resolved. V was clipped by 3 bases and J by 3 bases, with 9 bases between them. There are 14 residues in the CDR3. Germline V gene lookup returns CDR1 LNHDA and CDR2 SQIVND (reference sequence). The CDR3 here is CASSMGRSNQPQHF. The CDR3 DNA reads TGTGCCAGTAGTATGGGGAGATCCAATCAGCCCCAGCATTTT.

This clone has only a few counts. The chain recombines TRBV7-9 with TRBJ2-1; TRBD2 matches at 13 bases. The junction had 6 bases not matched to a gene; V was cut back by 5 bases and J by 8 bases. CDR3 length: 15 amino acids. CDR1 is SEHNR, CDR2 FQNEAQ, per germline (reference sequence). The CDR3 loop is CASSLGLAGVYEQFF. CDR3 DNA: TGTGCCAGCAGCCTCGGACTAGCGGGAGTTTATGAGCAGTTCTTC.

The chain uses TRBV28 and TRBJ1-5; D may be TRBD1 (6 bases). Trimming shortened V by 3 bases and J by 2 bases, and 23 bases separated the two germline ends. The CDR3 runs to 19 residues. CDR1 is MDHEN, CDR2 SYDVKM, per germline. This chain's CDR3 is CASSFRMWGGGTGNQPQHF. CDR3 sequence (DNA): TGTGCCAGCAGTTTTCGGATGTGGGGCGGGGGCACGGGCAATCAGCCCCAGCATTTT.

The CDR3 loop is CASSIAGAPVGEQFF. The DNA for the CDR3 is TGTGCCAGTAGTATTGCCGGAGCCCCCGTAGGCGAGCAGTTCTTC. The chain combines TRBV19 with TRBJ2-1; no reliable D call. CDR3 length equals 15 residues. Trimming took 3 bases from V and 10 from J, leaving 19 bases between them. Germline V gene sequence: CDR1 LNHDA, CDR2 SQIVND (reference sequence).

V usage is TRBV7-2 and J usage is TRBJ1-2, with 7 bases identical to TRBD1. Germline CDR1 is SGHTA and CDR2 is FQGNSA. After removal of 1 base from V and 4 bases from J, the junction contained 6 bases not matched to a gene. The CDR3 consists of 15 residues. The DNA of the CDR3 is TGTGCCAGCAGCTTAGGGGACAGAAGAAGCTATGGCTACACCTTC. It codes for CASSLGDRRSYGYTF.

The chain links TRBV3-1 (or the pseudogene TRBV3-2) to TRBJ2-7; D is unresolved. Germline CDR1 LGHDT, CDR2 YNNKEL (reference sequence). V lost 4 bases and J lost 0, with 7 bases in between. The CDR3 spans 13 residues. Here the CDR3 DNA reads TGTGCCAGCAGCCTGGCCCTCTCCTACGAGCAGTACTTC. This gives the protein CASSLALSYEQYF.

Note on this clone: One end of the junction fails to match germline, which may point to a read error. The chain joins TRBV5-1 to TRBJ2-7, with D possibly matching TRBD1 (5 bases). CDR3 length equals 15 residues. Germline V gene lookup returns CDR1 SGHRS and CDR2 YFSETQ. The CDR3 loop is CTSSLVARAAGEQYF. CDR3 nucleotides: TGCACCAGCAGCTTGGTCGCCAGGGCTGCCGGCGAGCAGTACTTC.

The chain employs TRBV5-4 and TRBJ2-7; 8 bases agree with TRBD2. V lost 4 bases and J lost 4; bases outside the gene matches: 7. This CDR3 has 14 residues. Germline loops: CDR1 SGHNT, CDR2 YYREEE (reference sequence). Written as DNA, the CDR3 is TGTGCCAGCAGCCCGGGAGGGAGAAATTACGAGCAGTACTTC. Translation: CASSPGGRNYEQYF.

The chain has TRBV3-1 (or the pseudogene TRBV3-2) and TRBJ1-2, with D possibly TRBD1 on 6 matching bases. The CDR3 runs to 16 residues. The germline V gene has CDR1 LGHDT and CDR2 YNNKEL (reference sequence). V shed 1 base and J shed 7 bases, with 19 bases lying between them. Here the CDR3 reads CASSQGVTGFIAGYTF. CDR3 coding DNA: TGTGCCAGCAGCCAAGGAGTTACAGGGTTTATAGCTGGCTACACCTTC.

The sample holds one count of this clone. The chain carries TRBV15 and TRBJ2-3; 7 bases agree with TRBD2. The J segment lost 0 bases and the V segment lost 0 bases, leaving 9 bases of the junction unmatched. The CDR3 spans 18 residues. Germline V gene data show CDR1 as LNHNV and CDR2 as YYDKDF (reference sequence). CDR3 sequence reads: CATSRDRRGFPSTDTQYF. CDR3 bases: TGTGCCACCAGCAGAGATCGGCGGGGGTTCCCTAGCACAGATACGCAGTATTTT.

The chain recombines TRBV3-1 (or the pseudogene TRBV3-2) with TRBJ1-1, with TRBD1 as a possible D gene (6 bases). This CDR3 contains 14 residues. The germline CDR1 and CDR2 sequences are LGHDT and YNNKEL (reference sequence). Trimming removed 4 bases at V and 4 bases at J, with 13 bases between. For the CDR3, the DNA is TGTGCCAGCAGCCCGCTAGGACAGCGCACTGAAGCTTTCTTT. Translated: CASSPLGQRTEAFF.

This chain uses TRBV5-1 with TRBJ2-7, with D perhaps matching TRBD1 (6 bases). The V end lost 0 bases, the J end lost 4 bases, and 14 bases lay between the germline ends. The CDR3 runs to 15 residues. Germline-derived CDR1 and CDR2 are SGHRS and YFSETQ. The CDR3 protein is CASSLEWQGKYEQYF. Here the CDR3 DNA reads TGCGCCAGCAGCTTGGAATGGCAGGGGAAGTACGAGCAGTACTTC.

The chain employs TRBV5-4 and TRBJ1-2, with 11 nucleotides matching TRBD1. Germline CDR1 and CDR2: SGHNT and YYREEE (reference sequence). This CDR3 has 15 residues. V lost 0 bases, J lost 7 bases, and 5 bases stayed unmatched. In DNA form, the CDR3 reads TGTGCCAGCAGCTTGGCGTCCGGGACAGGGGGTGGCTACACCTTC. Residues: CASSLASGTGGGYTF.

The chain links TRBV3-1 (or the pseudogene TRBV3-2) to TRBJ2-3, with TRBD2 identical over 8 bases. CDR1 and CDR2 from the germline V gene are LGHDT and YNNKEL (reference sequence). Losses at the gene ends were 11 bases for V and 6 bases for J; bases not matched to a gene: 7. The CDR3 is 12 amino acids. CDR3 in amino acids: CAAGSGKDTQYF. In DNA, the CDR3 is TGTGCCGCTGGTAGCGGGAAGGATACGCAGTATTTT.

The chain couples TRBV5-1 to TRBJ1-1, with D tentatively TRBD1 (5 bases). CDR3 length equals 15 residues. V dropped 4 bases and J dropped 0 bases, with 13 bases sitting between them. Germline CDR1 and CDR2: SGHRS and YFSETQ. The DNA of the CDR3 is TGCGCCAGCAGCCGTGACAGCCTCATGAACACTGAAGCTTTCTTT. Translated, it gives CASSRDSLMNTEAFF. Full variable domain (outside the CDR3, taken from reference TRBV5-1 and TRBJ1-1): KAGVTQTPRYLIKTRGQQVTLSCSPISGHRSVSWYQQTPGQGLQFLFEYFSETQRNKGNFPGRFSGRQFSNSRSEMNVSTLELGDSALYLCASSRDSLMNTEAFFGQGTRLTVV.